This TCR beta chain is drawn from a study of neurological immune-mediated disorders. Study-wide results and caveats: Private repertoires in all groups were suggested, as expanded clones shared no CDR3 amino acid sequences across subjects.

By 5'RACE with 10-nucleotide random UMIs, the cDNA was made. Via MiXCR, TCRdb re-called the 5' RACE reads, giving one row per CDR3 protein. The sample lists tens of thousands of distinct CDR3 sequences, around 25% occurring once. Germline-derived CDR1 and CDR2 are SGHAT and FQNNGV. With 3 bases clipped from V and 3 bases from J, the junction kept 20 bases outside the gene matches. This CDR3 has 20 amino acids. Unsorted libraries were derived from 2 million PBMCs stored at -80 C. Worth noting for this clonotype: The antigen is not known.

The chain links TRBV11-2 to TRBJ2-1; 7 nucleotides align to TRBD2. This sequence originates from a woman between 65 and 79 years old in good health. Sequences were obtained from PBMCs. CDR3 DNA sequence: TGTGCCAGCAGCTTCAAAGGGGCCACGGGTAGGCTAGCGGACTACAATGAGCAGTTCTTC. Translation gives CASSFKGATGRLADYNEQFF.